These T cell receptor beta chains were read from a single sample in a study of blood T cell repertoires in COVID-19. TCRdb keeps only in-frame clones here, not all; method: immunoSEQ multiplex PCR. The sample consists of 150,000 to 200,000 clones, approximately 85% of them appearing once. The sequencing sample was made of peripheral blood. The origin of the receptors is an older woman with acute or convalescent COVID-19. Both conserved end residues are part of each CDR3. A D gene is named only where the DNA matches it firmly. The size of a clone is reported for some rows only, either as once, few or many, or as a class for expanded clones.

18	NA	TRBV9	NA	TRBJ2-1	TGTGCCAGCAGGTCGACGCCCTCTGGGGGAGGCACCTACAATGAGCAGTTCTTC	CASRSTPSGGGTYNEQFF
15	NA	TRBV19	NA	TRBJ1-5	TGTGCCAGTAGCCAACAGGGAGTAGGCAATCAGCCCCAGCATTTT	CASSQQGVGNQPQHF
14	NA	TRBV20-1	NA	TRBJ2-1	TGCAGTGCGAGTAATCCGAGCTCCTACAATGAGCAGTTCTTC	CSASNPSSYNEQFF
14	NA	TRBV7-9	NA	TRBJ1-2	TGTGCCAGCAGCTTAGCGCGTATAGCGAATGGCTACACCTTC	CASSLARIANGYTF
13	NA	TRBV6-5	NA	TRBJ1-1	TGTGCCAGCGTCTGGGGGCCGAACACTGAAGCTTTCTTT	CASVWGPNTEAFF
15	TRBD1	TRBV19	NA	TRBJ1-5	TGTGCCAGTAGGGGAATGGACAGGGAGGGGCAGCCCCAGCATTTT	CASRGMDREGQPQHF
14	TRBD2	TRBV5-1	NA	TRBJ2-1	TGCGCCAGCAGCTTGGCCGGGCTAGCGGGCAAGCAGTTCTTC	CASSLAGLAGKQFF
14	NA	TRBV4-1	once	TRBJ2-7	TGCGCCAGCAGCCAAGATCTGCGTGCGTGGGAGCAGTACTTC	CASSQDLRAWEQYF
16	TRBD2	TRBV3-1/TRBV3-2	once	TRBJ2-2	TGTGCCAGCAGCCAAGATCCGGGACTATACACCGGGGAGCTGTTTTTT	CASSQDPGLYTGELFF
12	NA	TRBV10-2	NA	TRBJ2-4	TGCGCCAGCAGTGAAGGGGGAAACATTCAGTACTTC	CASSEGGNIQYF
14	TRBD2	TRBV5-1	NA	TRBJ2-2	TGCGCCAGCAGCCGTACGGGAGGCACCGGGGAGCTGTTTTTT	CASSRTGGTGELFF
19	TRBD2	TRBV3-1/TRBV3-2	NA	TRBJ2-2	TGTGCCCACCCATGGGGTCTAGCGGGAGATTGGGACATGGGCGGGGAGCTGTTTTTT	CAHPWGLAGDWDMGGELFF
15	TRBD1	TRBV30	NA	TRBJ1-6	TGTGCCTGGAGTCTTGGACAGGGGTATAATTCACCCCTCCACTTT	CAWSLGQGYNSPLHF
13	NA	TRBV6-5	NA	TRBJ1-4	TGTGCCAGCACCGGGGACTATTGGGAAAAACTGTTTTTT	CASTGDYWEKLFF
13	TRBD1	TRBV7-9	few	TRBJ1-5	TGTGCCAGCAGCTCAATCGCAGGGGGGCCCCAGCATTTT	CASSSIAGGPQHF
19	TRBD1	TRBV6-1	NA	TRBJ1-3	TGTGCCAGCAGTGAACGACCTCCGGGACAGGCTAGTAAAGGAAACACCATATATTTT	CASSERPPGQASKGNTIYF
16	TRBD1	TRBV5-6	few	TRBJ1-1	TGTGCCAGCAGCTTGCCGAGTACAGGGGTGAACACTGAAGCTTTCTTT	CASSLPSTGVNTEAFF
12	NA	TRBV10-3	once	TRBJ1-1	TGTGCCATCAGCGGACAGAACACTGAAGCTTTCTTT	CAISGQNTEAFF
16	TRBD1	TRBV7-9	once	TRBJ1-2	TGTGCCAGCAGCCCTCCGGGACAGGGGAGAGGAGGTGGCTACACCTTC	CASSPPGQGRGGGYTF
12	NA	TRBV28	NA	TRBJ2-3	TGTGCCAGCAGACCTGGGAGAGATACGCAGTATTTT	CASRPGRDTQYF
13	NA	TRBV11-1	NA	TRBJ1-6	TGTGCCAGCAGCCGGACAGTCAATTCACCCCTCCACTTT	CASSRTVNSPLHF
14	TRBD1	TRBV10-3	NA	TRBJ1-5	TGTGCCATCAGTGGGGGACAGGTCGATCAGCCCCAGCATTTT	CAISGGQVDQPQHF
15	NA	TRBV11-2	NA	TRBJ2-5	TGTGCCAGCAGCCCCCAAAGGAGGGTACGGGAGACCCAGTACTTC	CASSPQRRVRETQYF
13	NA	TRBV12-3/TRBV12-4	NA	TRBJ1-2	TGTGCCAGCGACTCCCCGGAGGGAGGCGGCTACACCTTC	CASDSPEGGGYTF
14	TRBD1	TRBV19	NA	TRBJ2-1	TGTGCCAGTAGTTTGGGGACAGGGTACAATGAGCAGTTCTTC	CASSLGTGYNEQFF
13	NA	TRBV28	NA	TRBJ1-2	TGTGCCAGCAGCTCGGGGGGGGTCGGCGGCTACACCTTC	CASSSGGVGGYTF
16	TRBD2	TRBV7-9	NA	TRBJ2-1	TGTGCCAGCAGCTTAGTGATCATGGGGGGGTACAATGAGCAGTTCTTC	CASSLVIMGGYNEQFF
16	NA	TRBV6-1	NA	TRBJ2-1	TGTGCCAGCAGTGAATCCCCTGCAGGTTATCGCAATGAGCAGTTCTTC	CASSESPAGYRNEQFF
15	TRBD1	TRBV9	NA	TRBJ1-5	TGTGCCAGCAGCGTGGGACAGGGACGGAATCAGCCCCAGCATTTT	CASSVGQGRNQPQHF
14	NA	TRBV19	NA	TRBJ1-1	TGTGCCAGTAGTATAGGACATTTGAACACTGAAGCTTTCTTT	CASSIGHLNTEAFF
15	NA	TRBV10-3	few	TRBJ1-1	TGTGCCATCACTACCCTCCGGGAGAAGAGAACTGAAGCTTTCTTT	CAITTLREKRTEAFF
16	NA	TRBV6-5	NA	TRBJ2-4	TGTGCCAGCAGTTACTCCCGGACAGAGACCAAAAACATTCAGTACTTC	CASSYSRTETKNIQYF
14	NA	TRBV7-6	NA	TRBJ1-1	TGTGCCAGCAGCCACCCCCGGACTGGCACTGAAGCTTTCTTT	CASSHPRTGTEAFF
16	NA	TRBV19	NA	TRBJ2-2	TGTGCCAGTAGCCGGACAGATTCGACGAACACCGGGGAGCTGTTTTTT	CASSRTDSTNTGELFF
12	NA	TRBV5-4	NA	TRBJ2-2	TGTGCCAGCAGCTCGGTAAAGGGGGAGCTGTTTTTT	CASSSVKGELFF
16	TRBD2	TRBV6-5	NA	TRBJ2-3	TGTGCCAGCAGTTTTGCTAGCGGGAGGGCCGGTGATACGCAGTATTTT	CASSFASGRAGDTQYF
14	TRBD1	TRBV5-1	NA	TRBJ1-1	TGCGCCAGCAGCATTCAGGGGGCTGGCACTGAAGCTTTCTTT	CASSIQGAGTEAFF
14	NA	TRBV7-3	NA	TRBJ2-4	TGTGCCAGCAGCTCGGGACTAGGGGGCCACATTCAGTACTTC	CASSSGLGGHIQYF
15	NA	TRBV5-1	NA	TRBJ2-5	TGCGCCAGCAGCTTGGAAGAGGGAAAGGGAAAGACCCAGTACTTC	CASSLEEGKGKTQYF
13	TRBD1	TRBV10-3	NA	TRBJ1-2	TGTGCCATCAGTCAGACAGGGTTGGATGGCTACACCTTC	CAISQTGLDGYTF
15	TRBD1	TRBV7-3	NA	TRBJ2-1	TGTGCCAGCAGCTTAGACAGGGGGTCCTACAATGAGCAGTTCTTC	CASSLDRGSYNEQFF
15	NA	TRBV10-2	NA	TRBJ1-5	TGCGCCAGCAGTGAGTCGGAGGGAAGCAATCAGCCCCAGCATTTT	CASSESEGSNQPQHF
13	NA	TRBV6-2/TRBV6-3	NA	TRBJ1-1	TGTGCCAGCAGCGTAACGGGGGTCTCTGAAGCTTTCTTT	CASSVTGVSEAFF
17	TRBD2	TRBV11-3	NA	TRBJ2-3	TGTGCCAGCAGCCCTAGGGGGACTAGCGCTAGCACAGATACGCAGTATTTT	CASSPRGTSASTDTQYF
14	NA	TRBV3-1/TRBV3-2	NA	TRBJ2-6	TGTGCCAGCCAGGGGACCTCCGGGGCCAACGTCCTGACTTTC	CASQGTSGANVLTF
12	NA	TRBV19	NA	TRBJ1-2	TGTGCCAGTAGTATATCGGGGTATGGCTACACCTTC	CASSISGYGYTF
14	TRBD1	TRBV4-2	NA	TRBJ1-3	TGTGCCAGCAGCCGACAGGGCGGTGGAAACACCATATATTTT	CASSRQGGGNTIYF
16	TRBD1	TRBV18	once	TRBJ1-2	TGTGCCAGCTCACCGGGGACAGGGAAGGGGCCGCTGGGCTACACCTTC	CASSPGTGKGPLGYTF
18	TRBD2	TRBV11-2	once	TRBJ2-7	TGTGCCAGCAGCTTGGGACTAGCGGGAGGGCGGATTGGTTCCGAGCAGTACTTC	CASSLGLAGGRIGSEQYF
17	TRBD2	TRBV4-2	NA	TRBJ2-3	TGTGCCAGCCAAAGTGCCGTAGTTGGGGGGGGTACAGATACGCAGTATTTT	CASQSAVVGGGTDTQYF
12	NA	TRBV15	NA	TRBJ1-6	TGTGCCACCAGCAGAGGAGGGGAGGCCCTCCACTTT	CATSRGGEALHF
15	TRBD1	TRBV5-8	NA	TRBJ2-5	TGTGCCAGCAGCCCGACGGGACAGTTCCAAGAGACCCAGTACTTC	CASSPTGQFQETQYF
13	NA	TRBV19	NA	TRBJ2-3	TGTGCCAGCAGGGCTAGCGCCACAGATACGCAGTATTTT	CASRASATDTQYF
13	NA	TRBV28	NA	TRBJ1-1	TGTGCCAGCAGTTTACCGGGGAACACTGAAGCTTTCTTT	CASSLPGNTEAFF